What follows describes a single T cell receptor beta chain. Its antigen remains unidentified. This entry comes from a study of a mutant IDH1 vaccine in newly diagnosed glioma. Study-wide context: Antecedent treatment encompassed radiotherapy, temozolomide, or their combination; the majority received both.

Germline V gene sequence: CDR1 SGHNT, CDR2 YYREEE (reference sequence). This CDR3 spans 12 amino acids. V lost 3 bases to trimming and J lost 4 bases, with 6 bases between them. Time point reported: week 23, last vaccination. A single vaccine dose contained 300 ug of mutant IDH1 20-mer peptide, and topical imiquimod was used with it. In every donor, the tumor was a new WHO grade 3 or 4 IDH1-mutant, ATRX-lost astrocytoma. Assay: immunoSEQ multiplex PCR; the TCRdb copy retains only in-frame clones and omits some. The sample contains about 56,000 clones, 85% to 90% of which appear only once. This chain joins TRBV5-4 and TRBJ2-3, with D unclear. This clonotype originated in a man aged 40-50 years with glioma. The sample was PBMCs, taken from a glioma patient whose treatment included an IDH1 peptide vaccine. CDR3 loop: CASSSSADTQYF. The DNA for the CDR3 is TGTGCCAGCAGCTCCTCAGCAGATACGCAGTATTTT.